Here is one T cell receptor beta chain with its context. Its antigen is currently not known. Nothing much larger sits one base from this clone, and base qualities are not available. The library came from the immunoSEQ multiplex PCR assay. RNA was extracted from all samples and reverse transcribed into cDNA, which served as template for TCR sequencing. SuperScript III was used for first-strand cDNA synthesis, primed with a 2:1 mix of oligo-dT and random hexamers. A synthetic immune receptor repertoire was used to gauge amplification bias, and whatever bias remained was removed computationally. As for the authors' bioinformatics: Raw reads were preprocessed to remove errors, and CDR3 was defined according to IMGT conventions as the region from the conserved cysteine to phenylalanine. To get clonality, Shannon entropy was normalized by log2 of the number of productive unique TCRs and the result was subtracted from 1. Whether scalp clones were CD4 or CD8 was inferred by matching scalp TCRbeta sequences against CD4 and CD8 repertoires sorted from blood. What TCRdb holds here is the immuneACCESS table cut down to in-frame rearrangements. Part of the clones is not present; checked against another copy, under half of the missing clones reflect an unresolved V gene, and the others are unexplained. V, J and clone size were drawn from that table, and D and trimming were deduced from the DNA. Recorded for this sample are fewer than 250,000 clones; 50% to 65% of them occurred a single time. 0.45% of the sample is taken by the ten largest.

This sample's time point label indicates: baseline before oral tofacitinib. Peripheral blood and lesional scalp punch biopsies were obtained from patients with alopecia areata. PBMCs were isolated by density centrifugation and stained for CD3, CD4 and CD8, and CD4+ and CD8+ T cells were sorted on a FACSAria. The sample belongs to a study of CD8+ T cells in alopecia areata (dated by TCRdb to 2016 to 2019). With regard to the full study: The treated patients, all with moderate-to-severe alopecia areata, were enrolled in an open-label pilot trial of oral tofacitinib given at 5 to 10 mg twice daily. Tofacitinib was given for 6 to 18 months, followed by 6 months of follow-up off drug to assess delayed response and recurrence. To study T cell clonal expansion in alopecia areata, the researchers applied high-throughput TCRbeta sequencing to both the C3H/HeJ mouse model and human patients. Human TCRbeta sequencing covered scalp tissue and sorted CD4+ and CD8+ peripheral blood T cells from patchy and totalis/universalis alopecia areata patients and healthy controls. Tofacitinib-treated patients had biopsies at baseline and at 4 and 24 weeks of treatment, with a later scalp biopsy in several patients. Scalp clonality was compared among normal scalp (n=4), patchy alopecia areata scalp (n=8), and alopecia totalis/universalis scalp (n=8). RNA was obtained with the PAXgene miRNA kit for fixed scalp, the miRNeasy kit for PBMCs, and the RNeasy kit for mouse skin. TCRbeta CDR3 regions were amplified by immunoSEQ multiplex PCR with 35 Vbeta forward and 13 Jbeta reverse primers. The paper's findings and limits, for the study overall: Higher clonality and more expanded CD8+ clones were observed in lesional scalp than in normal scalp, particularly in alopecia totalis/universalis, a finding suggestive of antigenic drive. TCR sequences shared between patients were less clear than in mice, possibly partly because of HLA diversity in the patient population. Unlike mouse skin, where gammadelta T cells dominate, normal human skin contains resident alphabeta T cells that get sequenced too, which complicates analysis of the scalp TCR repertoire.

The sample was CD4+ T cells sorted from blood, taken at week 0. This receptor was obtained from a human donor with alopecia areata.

The CDR3 region: CASSQDGREREKLFF. The nucleotides read TGCGCCAGCAGCCAAGACGGTCGGGAGCGAGAAAAACTGTTTTTT. The chain uses TRBV4-1 and TRBJ1-4, with no D gene named confidently. In the germline V gene, CDR1 corresponds to MGHRA and CDR2 to YSYEKL. The V end loses 0 bases and the J end loses 8 bases, and a stretch of 13 bases separates them. From its cysteine to its phenylalanine, the CDR3 spans 15 amino acids. Only the CDR3 DNA stays, 45 bases, in frame from base 1.